This T cell receptor (beta chain) was documented in a study of cytomegalovirus exposure and HLA in healthy donors. PCR involved 60 Vbeta and 13 Jbeta primers. Here immunoSEQ multiplex PCR was the method, and the copy in TCRdb shows in-frame clones only, minus some. The sample consists of roughly 140,000 clones, approximately 81% of them appearing once. Germline V gene lookup returns CDR1 MNHEY and CDR2 SVGAGI. Trimming shortened V by 0 bases and J by 5 bases, and 10 bases separated the two germline ends. This CDR3 is 14 amino acids long. The V and J genes are TRBV6-5 and TRBJ1-1; D is possibly TRBD1 (5 bases). The sequenced material came from PBMCs. The origin of this receptor is a boy between 2 and 10 years old in good health and CMV-seronegative. CDR3 protein: CASSYSWGGTEAFF. The CDR3 nucleotides read TGTGCCAGCAGTTACTCTTGGGGGGGAACTGAAGCTTTCTTT.